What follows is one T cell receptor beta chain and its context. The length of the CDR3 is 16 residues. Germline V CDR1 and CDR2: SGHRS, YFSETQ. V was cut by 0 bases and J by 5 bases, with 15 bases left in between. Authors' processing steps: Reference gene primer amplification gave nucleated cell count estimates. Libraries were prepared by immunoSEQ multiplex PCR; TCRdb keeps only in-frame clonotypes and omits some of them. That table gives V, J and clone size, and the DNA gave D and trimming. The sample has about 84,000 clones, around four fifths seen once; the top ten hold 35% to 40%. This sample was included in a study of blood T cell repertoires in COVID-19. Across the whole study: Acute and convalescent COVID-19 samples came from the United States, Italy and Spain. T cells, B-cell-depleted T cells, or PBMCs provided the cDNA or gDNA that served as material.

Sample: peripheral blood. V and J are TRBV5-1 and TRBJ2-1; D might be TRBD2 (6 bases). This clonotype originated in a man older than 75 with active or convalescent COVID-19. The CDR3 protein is CASSLGFGGLDNEQFF. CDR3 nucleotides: TGCGCCAGCAGCTTGGGCTTCGGGGGTCTCGACAATGAGCAGTTCTTC.